Described below is a single T cell receptor (beta chain) sequence and its context. Antigen specificity is unknown. The CDR3 is 18 amino acids. Sequencing used immunoSEQ multiplex PCR; TCRdb keeps in-frame clones, though not all of them. Of fewer than 150,000 clones in the sample, 85% to 95% were seen once. The sample is drawn from a study of T cell responses to AZD1222 COVID-19 vaccine. Study details: Pooling covered second doses at about 4 or about 12 weeks. The study, taken as a whole, reports: Two AZD1222 doses significantly raised spike-specific TCR breadth and depth over controls.

The source is an adult in good health. The starting material was peripheral blood, obtained on day 0 of AZD1222 vaccination. V usage is TRBV21-1 and J usage is TRBJ1-3. TRBV21-1 is tagged as a pseudogene. The CDR3 is CASSKKKPWGRVGNTIYF. As DNA, the CDR3 is TGTGCCAGCAGCAAAAAAAAGCCTTGGGGGAGGGTTGGAAACACCATATATTTT.